This T cell receptor (beta chain) was identified during a study of T cells in Graves' hyperthyroidism and ophthalmopathy. Study-wide results and caveats: Ophthalmopathy, which appeared later, was predicted by the model a median about 5.9 months before onset. In blood, most of the thyroid clonotypes expanded above 0.001 were also present. In the analysis, a 13 V-J model separated ophthalmopathy from stable hyperthyroidism.

RNA transcripts served as the template for amplifying TCR beta CDR3 regions. TCR CDR3 underwent first-round RT-PCR with the HTBI primer set. From the multiplex PCR reads, TCRdb called clonotypes with MiXCR, one entry per CDR3 protein. The table lists around 600,000 distinct CDR3 sequences, over 40% of them singletons, with less than 8.5% in the top ten. Patients were excluded for uncontrolled infection, other autoimmune disease, pregnancy or lactation. This clonotype was seen only a few times. Its antigen is as yet unknown. V gave up 6 bases and J gave up 9 bases, with 12 bases separating them. The CDR3 consists of 12 residues.

The chain joins TRBV12-3 or TRBV12-4 to TRBJ1-5, with D possibly TRBD1 on 5 matching bases. Material: peripheral blood or thyroid tissue (not recorded which). The receptor was derived from an adult man with Graves' disease, either hyperthyroidism or ophthalmopathy (not recorded which). CDR3 amino acids: CASRQGAGPQHF. CDR3 nucleotides: TGTGCCAGCAGGCAGGGAGCGGGGCCCCAGCATTTT.